The clone carrying this TCR beta chain was seen at least ten times. The data were obtained in a study of low-dose radiotherapy and immunotherapy resistance in tumors. Study-wide context: Fractions of 1 Gy went to Cohort 2 every two weeks, for 13 Gy over 26 weeks.

V gave up 0 bases and J gave up 13 bases; unmatched junction bases: 4. There are 13 residues in the CDR3. The germline CDR1 and CDR2 sequences are SGHVS and FQNEAQ. Primers used for first-strand cDNA, a TRAV- and TRBV-specific set, covered both alpha and beta chains. TCRs were put through roughly 19 PCR cycles of amplification with Phusion. A constant-region primer and the V-primer adapter served as the primer pair. TCRdb re-derived calls from the reads in MiXCR, one entry per CDR3 protein. The sample gives around 90,000 distinct CDR3 sequences, approximately 17% of which show up once; 5% to 6.5% is in the top ten. Documented time point: before trial treatment. The patients who were eligible all carried advanced solid tumors that lacked tumor-infiltrating lymphocytes, meaning the tumors were TIL-negative.

This sequence was found in a male donor with prostate cancer. The chain uses TRBV7-8 and TRBJ2-1; TRBD2 matches at 9 bases. This material consisted of PBMCs, taken before treatment. The CDR3 loop reads CASSLAISGSQFF. The CDR3 DNA reads as TGTGCCAGCAGCTTAGCGATTAGCGGGAGCCAGTTCTTC.